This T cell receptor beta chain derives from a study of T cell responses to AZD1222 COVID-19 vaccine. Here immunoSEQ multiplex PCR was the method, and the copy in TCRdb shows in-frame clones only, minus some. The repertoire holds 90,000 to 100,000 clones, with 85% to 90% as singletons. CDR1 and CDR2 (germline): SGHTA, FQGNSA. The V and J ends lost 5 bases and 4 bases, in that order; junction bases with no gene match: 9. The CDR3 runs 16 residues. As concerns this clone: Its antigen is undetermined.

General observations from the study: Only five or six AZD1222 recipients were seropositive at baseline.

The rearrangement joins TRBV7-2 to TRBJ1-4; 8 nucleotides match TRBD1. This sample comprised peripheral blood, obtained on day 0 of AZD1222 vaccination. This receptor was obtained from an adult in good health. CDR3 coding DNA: TGTGCCAGCAGCCAAGGATGGACAGGGAATAATGAAAAACTGTTTTTT. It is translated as CASSQGWTGNNEKLFF.